This TCR beta chain was obtained from a study of neurological immune-mediated disorders. With 5 bases removed from V and 4 bases from J, the gap between germline ends came to 19 bases. The CDR3 sequence is 16 residues long. CDR1 and CDR2 (germline): SGHDT, YYEEEE. TCRdb passed the 5' RACE reads through MiXCR, listing each CDR3 protein once. The sample consists of roughly 120,000 distinct CDR3 sequences, about 3.2% of them appearing once. Ten or more counts support this clonotype. Sequenced sample: PBMCs. The chain is built from TRBV5-6 and TRBJ1-5; TRBD1 is a possible D gene (6 bases). The source of this sequence is a woman aged 25 to 45 with multiple sclerosis. The CDR3 sequence is CASSQGPGSGNQPQHF. The DNA of the CDR3 is TGTGCCAGCAGTCAGGGGCCAGGCTCGGGAAATCAGCCCCAGCATTTT.